This T cell receptor (beta chain) was sequenced in a study of CD8 T cells in Susac syndrome. The RNA, roughly 0.45 to 1 ug, was put through reverse transcription using random hexamers. TCRdb reprocessed the immunoSEQ multiplex PCR reads with MiXCR, giving one entry per CDR3 protein. The profile shows a few hundred thousand distinct CDR3 sequences, 89% of them singletons. V trimming: 0 bases; J trimming: 1 base; junction bases outside the gene matches: 11. Looked up from germline, CDR1 is SGHAT and CDR2 is FQNNGV. This CDR3 comprises 19 residues. Sequencing of TCR beta was performed on blood CD8+ T cells and on blood CD4+ T cells.

Sequencing input: CD8+ T cells from PBMCs. The J gene is TRBJ2-5, the V gene TRBV11-2; 10 bases are shared with TRBD2. This TCR was sampled from a human donor with multiple sclerosis. CDR3 residues: CASSLDEELAGRLQETQYF. The DNA of the CDR3 is TGTGCCAGCAGCTTAGATGAGGAACTAGCGGGGCGGCTCCAAGAGACCCAGTACTTC. Looking up the rest from reference TRBV11-2 and TRBJ2-5 gives the full variable domain: EAGVAQSPRYKIIEKRQSVAFWCNPISGHATLYWYQQILGQGPKLLIQFQNNGVVDDSQLPKDRFSAERLKGVDSTLKIQPAKLEDSAVYLCASSLDEELAGRLQETQYFGPGTRLLVL.